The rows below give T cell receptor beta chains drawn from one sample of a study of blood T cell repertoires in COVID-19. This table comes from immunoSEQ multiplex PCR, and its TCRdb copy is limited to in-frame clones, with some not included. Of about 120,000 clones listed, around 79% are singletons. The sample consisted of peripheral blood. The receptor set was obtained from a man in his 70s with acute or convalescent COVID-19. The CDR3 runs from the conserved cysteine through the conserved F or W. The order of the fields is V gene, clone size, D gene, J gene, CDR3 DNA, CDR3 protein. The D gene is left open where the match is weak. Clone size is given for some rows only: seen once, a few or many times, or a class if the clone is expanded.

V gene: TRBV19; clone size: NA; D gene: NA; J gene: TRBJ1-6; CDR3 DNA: TGTGCCAGTAGTATAGAGTCGGGGTTTAATTCACCCCTCCACTTT; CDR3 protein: CASSIESGFNSPLHF
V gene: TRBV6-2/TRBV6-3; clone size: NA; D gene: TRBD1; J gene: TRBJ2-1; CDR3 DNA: TGTGCCAGCAGCCAGCCGAGGGGACAGGGACTTGGTGAGCAGTTCTTC; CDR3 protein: CASSQPRGQGLGEQFF
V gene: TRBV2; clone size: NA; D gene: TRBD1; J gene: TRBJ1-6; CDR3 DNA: TGTGCCAGCAGTGAATCGGCAGGGGGCTACTCACCCCTCCACTTT; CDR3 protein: CASSESAGGYSPLHF
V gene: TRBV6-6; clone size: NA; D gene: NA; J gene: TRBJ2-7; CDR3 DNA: TGTGCCAGCAGTTTTTTAACAGGAAAACCATCCTACGAGCAGTACTTC; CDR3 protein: CASSFLTGKPSYEQYF
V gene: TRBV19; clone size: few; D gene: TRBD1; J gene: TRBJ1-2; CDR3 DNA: TGTGCCAGTAGTCGCGGACAGGATCACATCTATGGCTACACCTTC; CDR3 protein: CASSRGQDHIYGYTF
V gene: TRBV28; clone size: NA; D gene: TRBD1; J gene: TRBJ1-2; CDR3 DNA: TGTGCCAGCAGTCCCGGACAGGGGGACTATGGCTACACCTTC; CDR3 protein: CASSPGQGDYGYTF
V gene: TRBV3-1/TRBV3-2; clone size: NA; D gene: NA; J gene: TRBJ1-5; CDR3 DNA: TGTGCCAGCAGCCAAGGGGAGTACAGCGGGTCTTGGCCCCAGCATTTT; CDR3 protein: CASSQGEYSGSWPQHF
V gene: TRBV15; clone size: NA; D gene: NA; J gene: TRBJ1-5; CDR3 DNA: TGTGCCACCAGCAGAGATAGACAGTTCAATCAGCCCCAGCATTTT; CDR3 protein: CATSRDRQFNQPQHF
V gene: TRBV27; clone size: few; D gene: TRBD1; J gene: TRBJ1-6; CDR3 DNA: TGTGCCAGCACCTTAGGACAGGGGCCCACCTATAATTCACCCCTCCACTTT; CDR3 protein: CASTLGQGPTYNSPLHF
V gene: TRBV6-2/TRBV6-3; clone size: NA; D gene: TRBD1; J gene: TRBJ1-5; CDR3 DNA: TGTGCCAGCAGCCAGACAGGGGGCAACCAGCCCCAGCATTTT; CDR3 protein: CASSQTGGNQPQHF
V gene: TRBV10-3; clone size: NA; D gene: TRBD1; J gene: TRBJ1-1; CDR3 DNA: TGTGCCATCACTGCCCGGACAGGGGGTAGTCGGGGTGAAGCTTTCTTT; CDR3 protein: CAITARTGGSRGEAFF
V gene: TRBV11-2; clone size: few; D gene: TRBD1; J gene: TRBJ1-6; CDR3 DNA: TGTGCCAGCAGCCTAGGGACATGGGACAGGGGTAATTCACCCCTCCACTTT; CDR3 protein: CASSLGTWDRGNSPLHF
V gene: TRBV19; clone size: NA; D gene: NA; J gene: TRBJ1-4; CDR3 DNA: TGTGCCAGTAGTATACGACAAACAACTAATGAAAAACTGTTTTTT; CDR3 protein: CASSIRQTTNEKLFF
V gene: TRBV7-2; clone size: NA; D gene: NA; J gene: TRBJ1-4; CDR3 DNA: TGTGCCAGCAGCTTACGTAGTCAGGGTCATGAAAAACTGTTTTTT; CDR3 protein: CASSLRSQGHEKLFF
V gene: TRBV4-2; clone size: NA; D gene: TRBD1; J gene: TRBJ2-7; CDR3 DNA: TGTGCCAGCAGCGGAAACCGGGACAGGGAGTCTCCCTACGAGCAGTACTTC; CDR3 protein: CASSGNRDRESPYEQYF
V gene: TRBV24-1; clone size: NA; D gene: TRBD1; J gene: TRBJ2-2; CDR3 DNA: TGTGCCACCAGTGATTCGGACAGGGTGGGGGCCGGGGAGCTGTTTTTT; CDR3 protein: CATSDSDRVGAGELFF
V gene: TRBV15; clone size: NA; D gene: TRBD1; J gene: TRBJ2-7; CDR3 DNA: TGTGCCACCAGCAGAGGGGACAGACGGTCGTACGAGCAGTACTTC; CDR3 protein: CATSRGDRRSYEQYF
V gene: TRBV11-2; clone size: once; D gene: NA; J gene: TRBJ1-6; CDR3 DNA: TGTGCCAGCAGCTTATGGACAGTAATGAATTCACCCCTCCACTTT; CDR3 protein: CASSLWTVMNSPLHF
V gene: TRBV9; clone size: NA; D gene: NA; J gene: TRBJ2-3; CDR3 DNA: TGTGCCAGCAGCGACGAAAGAGTTGCTAGCACAGATACGCAGTATTTT; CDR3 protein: CASSDERVASTDTQYF
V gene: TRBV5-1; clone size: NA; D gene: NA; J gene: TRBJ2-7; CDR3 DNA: TGCGCCAGCAGCTTGGGAGGGTACGAGCAGTACTTC; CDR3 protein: CASSLGGYEQYF
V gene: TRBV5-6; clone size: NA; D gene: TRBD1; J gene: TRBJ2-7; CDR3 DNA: TGTGCCAGCAGAATCAAGGACAGGGCCTACGAGCAGTACTTC; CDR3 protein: CASRIKDRAYEQYF
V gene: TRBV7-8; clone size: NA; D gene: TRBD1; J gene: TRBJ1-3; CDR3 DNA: TGTGCCAGCAGCTTGGTCTTCCGGGACAGGGGGTCTTTACACTCTGGAAACACCATATATTTT; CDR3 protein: CASSLVFRDRGSLHSGNTIYF
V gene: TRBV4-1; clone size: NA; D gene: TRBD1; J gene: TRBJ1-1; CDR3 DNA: TGCACCAGCAGCCGCGCGGGGACAGGGGGAGCGAACACTGAAGCTTTCTTT; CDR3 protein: CTSSRAGTGGANTEAFF
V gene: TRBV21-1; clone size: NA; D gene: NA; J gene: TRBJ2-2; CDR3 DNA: TGTGCCAGCAGCAAATTACGGGGGACCGGGGAGCTGTTTTTT; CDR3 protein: CASSKLRGTGELFF
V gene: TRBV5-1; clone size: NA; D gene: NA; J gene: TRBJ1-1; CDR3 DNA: TGCGCCAGCAGTGATCAGGGGAACACTGAAGCTTTCTTT; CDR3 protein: CASSDQGNTEAFF
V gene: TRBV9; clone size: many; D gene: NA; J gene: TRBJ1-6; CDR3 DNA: TGTGCCAGCAGCCCGCGGGCAAACTCCTATAATTCACCCCTCCACTTT; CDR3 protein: CASSPRANSYNSPLHF
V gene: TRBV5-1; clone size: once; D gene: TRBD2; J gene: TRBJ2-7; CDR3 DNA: TGCGCCAGCAGCCGGGGGGGTTTTAACGAGCAGTACTTC; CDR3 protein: CASSRGGFNEQYF
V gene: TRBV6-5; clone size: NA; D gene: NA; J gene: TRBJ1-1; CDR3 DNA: TGTGCCAGCAGTTATTACGGGGAAACTGAAGCTTTCTTT; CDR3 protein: CASSYYGETEAFF
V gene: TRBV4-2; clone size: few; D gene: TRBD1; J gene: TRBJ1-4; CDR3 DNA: TGTGCCAGCAGCCAAGATAAGGGGGCTCCTAATGAAAAACTGTTTTTT; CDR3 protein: CASSQDKGAPNEKLFF
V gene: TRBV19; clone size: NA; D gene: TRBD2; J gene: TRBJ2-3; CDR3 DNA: TGTGCCAGTAGTTCTAGCGGGGGTCCCCGAGATACGCAGTATTTT; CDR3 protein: CASSSSGGPRDTQYF
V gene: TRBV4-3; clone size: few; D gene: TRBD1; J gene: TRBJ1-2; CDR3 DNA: TGCGCCAGCAGCCGCCGAACAGGGGGTGGCTACACCTTC; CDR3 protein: CASSRRTGGGYTF
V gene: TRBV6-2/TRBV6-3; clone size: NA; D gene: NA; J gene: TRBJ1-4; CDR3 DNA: TGTGCCAGCAGCATAGGCCGACGGGGTAATGAAAAACTGTTTTTT; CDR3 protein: CASSIGRRGNEKLFF
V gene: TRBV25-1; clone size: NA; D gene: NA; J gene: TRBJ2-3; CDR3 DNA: TGTGCCAGCAGTGAAATGAGGGGGATCACAGATACGCAGTATTTT; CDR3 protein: CASSEMRGITDTQYF
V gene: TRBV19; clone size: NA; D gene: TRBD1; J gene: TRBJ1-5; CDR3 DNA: TGTGCCAGTAGTATAGATCGTAGGACAGGAGCCAATCAGCCCCAGCATTTT; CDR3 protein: CASSIDRRTGANQPQHF
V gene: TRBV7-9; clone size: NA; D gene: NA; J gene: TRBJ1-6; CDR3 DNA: TGTGCCAGCAGCTTAGCCTCCTGGGGGGGTCAGCTCCACTTT; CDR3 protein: CASSLASWGGQLHF
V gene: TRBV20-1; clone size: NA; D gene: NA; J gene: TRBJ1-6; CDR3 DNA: TGCAGTGCTAGTCCAGGGGCAAGACCCTATAATTCACCCCTCCACTTT; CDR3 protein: CSASPGARPYNSPLHF
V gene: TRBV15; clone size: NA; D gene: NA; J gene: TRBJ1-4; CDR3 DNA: TGTGCCACCAGCCCTGGCATGAACAGGGTTGATGAAAAACTGTTTTTT; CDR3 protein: CATSPGMNRVDEKLFF
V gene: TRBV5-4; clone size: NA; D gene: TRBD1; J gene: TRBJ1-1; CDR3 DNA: TGTGCCAGCAGTTCCGGGACAGTTGCTTCTGGGCAGTTGAACACTGAAGCTTTCTTT; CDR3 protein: CASSSGTVASGQLNTEAFF
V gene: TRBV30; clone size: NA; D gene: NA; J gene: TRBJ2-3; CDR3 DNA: TGTGCCTGGACGGGGACTGGATGGCAGTATTTT; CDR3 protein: CAWTGTGWQYF
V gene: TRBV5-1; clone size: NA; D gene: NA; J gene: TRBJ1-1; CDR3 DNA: TGCGCCAGCAGCGGAGGGCTGAACACTGAAGCTTTCTTT; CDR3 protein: CASSGGLNTEAFF
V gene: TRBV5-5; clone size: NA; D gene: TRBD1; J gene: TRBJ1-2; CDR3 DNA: TGTGCCAGCAGCTTGGGGGACAGGGGAAAGACCTTC; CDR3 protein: CASSLGDRGKTF
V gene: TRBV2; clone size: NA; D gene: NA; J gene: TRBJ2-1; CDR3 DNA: TGTGCCAGCAGTGATCGAACTAGCATCGACAATGAGCAGTTCTTC; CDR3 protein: CASSDRTSIDNEQFF
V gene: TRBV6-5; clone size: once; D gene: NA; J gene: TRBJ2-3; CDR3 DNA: TGTGCCAGCTCGCTAGAACCCACAGATACGCAGTATTTT; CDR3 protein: CASSLEPTDTQYF
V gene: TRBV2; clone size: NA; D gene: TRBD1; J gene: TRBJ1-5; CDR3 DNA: TGTGCCAGCAGTGGGACAGGGGGCAATCAGCCCCAGCATTTT; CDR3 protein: CASSGTGGNQPQHF
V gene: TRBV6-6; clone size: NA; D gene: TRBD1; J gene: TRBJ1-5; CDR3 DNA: TGTGCCACCCGGGACAGGGCGAATCAGCCCCAGCATTTT; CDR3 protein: CATRDRANQPQHF
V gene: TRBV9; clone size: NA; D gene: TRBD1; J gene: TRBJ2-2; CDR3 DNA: TGTGCCAGCAGCGTAGGACAGGGGAACACCGGGGAGCTGTTTTTT; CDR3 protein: CASSVGQGNTGELFF
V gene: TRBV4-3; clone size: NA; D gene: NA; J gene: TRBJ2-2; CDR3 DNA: TGCGCCAGCAGCCAGGGGAGTGGTGTTAGCGGGGAGCTGTTTTTT; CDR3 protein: CASSQGSGVSGELFF
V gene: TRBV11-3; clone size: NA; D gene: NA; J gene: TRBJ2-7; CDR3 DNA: TGTGCCAGCAGCTTAGTTCGCCAAACGAAGAAGCCTCCTACCTACGAGCAGTACTTC; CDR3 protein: CASSLVRQTKKPPTYEQYF
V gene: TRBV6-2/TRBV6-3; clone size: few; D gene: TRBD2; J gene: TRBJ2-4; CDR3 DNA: TGTGCCAGCAGCATCCGGCGGCTAGCGGCGCAGTACTTC; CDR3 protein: CASSIRRLAAQYF
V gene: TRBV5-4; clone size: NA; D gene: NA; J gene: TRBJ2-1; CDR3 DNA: TGTGCCAGCAGCTTGGTGGGGCCGGGCTCCTACAATGAGCAGTTCTTC; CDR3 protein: CASSLVGPGSYNEQFF
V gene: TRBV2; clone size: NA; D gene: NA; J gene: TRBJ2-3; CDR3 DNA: TGTGCCAGCAGACTCGACACAGATACGCAGTATTTT; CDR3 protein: CASRLDTDTQYF
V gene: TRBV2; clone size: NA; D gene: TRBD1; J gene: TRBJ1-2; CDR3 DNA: TGTGCCAGCAGTGTAGGGACAGGAAGTCGTCAGGGCTACACCTTC; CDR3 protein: CASSVGTGSRQGYTF
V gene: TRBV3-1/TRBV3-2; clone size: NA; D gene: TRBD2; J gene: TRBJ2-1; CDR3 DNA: TGTGCCAGCAGCCAAGGGTTAGGGGGACTAGGCTCCTACAATGAGCAGTTCTTC; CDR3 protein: CASSQGLGGLGSYNEQFF
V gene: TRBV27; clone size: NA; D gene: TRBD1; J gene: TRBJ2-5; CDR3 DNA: TGTGCCAGCAGTTACAGGGGGCGGGAGACCCAGTACTTC; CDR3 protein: CASSYRGRETQYF
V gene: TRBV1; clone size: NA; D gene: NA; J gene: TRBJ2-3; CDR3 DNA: TGCACCAGCAGCGCGCACCGGGACATAGCAGATACGCAGTATTTT; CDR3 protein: CTSSAHRDIADTQYF
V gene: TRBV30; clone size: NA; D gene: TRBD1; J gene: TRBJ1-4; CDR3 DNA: TGTGCCTGTTCCCGGGACAGGGATACAACTAATGAAAAACTGTTTTTT; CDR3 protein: CACSRDRDTTNEKLFF
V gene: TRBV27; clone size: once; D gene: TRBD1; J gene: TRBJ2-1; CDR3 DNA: TGTGCCAGCAACCTAGGACAGGGGCGGTACAATGAGCAGTTCTTC; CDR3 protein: CASNLGQGRYNEQFF
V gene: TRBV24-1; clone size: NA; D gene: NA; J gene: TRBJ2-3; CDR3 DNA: TGTGCCACCAGTGACCCTCTAATTGGAGATACGCAGTATTTT; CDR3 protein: CATSDPLIGDTQYF
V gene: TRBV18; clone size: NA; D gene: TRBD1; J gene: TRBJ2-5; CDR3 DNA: TGTGCCAGCTCACAACTGGGACAGCAAGAGACCCAGTACTTC; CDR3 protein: CASSQLGQQETQYF